This TCR beta chain originates from a study of blood T cell repertoires in COVID-19. Study as a whole: Material from acute and convalescent COVID-19 was sourced from the United States, Italy and Spain. PBMCs, B-cell-depleted T cells, or T cells were the source of the cDNA or gDNA that made up the material.

Per the authors' pipeline: Using reference gene primer amplification, nucleated cell counts were estimated. Data came from immunoSEQ multiplex PCR; TCRdb stores just in-frame clones and leaves some out. V and J calls and clone size are those listed in that table; D and trimming were worked out from the DNA. The profile shows roughly 120,000 clones, 85% to 90% of them singletons. The germline V gene encodes CDR1 SGHTA and CDR2 FQGNSA. V was clipped by 1 base and J by 4 bases, with 11 bases between them. This CDR3 contains 15 residues. The chain combines TRBV7-2 with TRBJ2-1; a weak D match, TRBD2 (6 bases). The receptor comes from a woman between 50 and 59 years old with acute or convalescent COVID-19. Sequenced sample: peripheral blood. CDR3 sequence: CASSLVAEGYNEQFF. The CDR3 DNA reads as TGTGCCAGCAGCTTAGTAGCGGAAGGATACAATGAGCAGTTCTTC. Combining the CDR3 with reference TRBV7-2 and TRBJ2-1 gives the whole variable domain GAGVSQSPSNKVTEKGKDVELRCDPISGHTALYWYRQSLGQGLEFLIYFQGNSAPDKSGLPSDRFSAERTGGSVSTLTIQRTQQEDSAVYLCASSLVAEGYNEQFFGPGTRLTVL.